The 22 T cell receptor beta chains below come from one sample, sequenced in a study of OX40 agonist ivuxolimab in advanced cancers. Library generation was performed with the immunoSEQ multiplex PCR assay. TCRdb holds this immuneACCESS table with in-frame rearrangements only. Some clones are missing; in checked studies, unresolved V genes explain under half, and the rest has no known cause. The sample table contains roughly 61,000 clones; only one count was recorded for 80% to 90% of them. The top ten hold more than 0.65% of the sample. The specimen was CD4+ or CD8+ T cells sorted from blood, collected in a trial of the OX40 agonist ivuxolimab. The receptor source for this set is an adult with an advanced solid tumor such as melanoma, head and neck, liver or kidney cancer.

The chain carries TRBV7-9 and TRBJ1-6; 7 bases align to TRBD1. Germline V lookup: CDR1 SEHNR, CDR2 FQNEAQ (reference sequence). This CDR3 has 17 residues. Trimming at V came to 4 bases and at J to 1 base, leaving 7 bases not matched to a gene. Here the CDR3 DNA reads TGTGCCAGCAGCTCAATGGACAGGTCATCCTATAATTCACCCCTCCACTTT. Translation gives CASSSMDRSSYNSPLHF.

This chain's CDR3 is CASSLGGGVDTEAFF. CDR3 bases: TGTGCCAGTAGTTTGGGGGGCGGGGTGGACACTGAAGCTTTCTTT. V gene TRBV19 combines with J gene TRBJ1-1, with D possibly TRBD1 on 6 matching bases. The CDR3 consists of 15 residues. Looked up from germline, CDR1 is LNHDA and CDR2 is SQIVND (reference sequence). V dropped 5 bases and J dropped 3 bases, with 16 bases sitting between them. Based on the CDR3 plus reference TRBV19 and TRBJ1-1, the full variable domain is DGGITQSPKYLFRKEGQNVTLSCEQNLNHDAMYWYRQDPGQGLRLIYYSQIVNDFQKGDIAEGYSVSREKKESFPLTVTSAQKNPTAFYLCASSLGGGVDTEAFFGQGTRLTVV.

The chain couples TRBV11-2 to TRBJ2-7; TRBD1 matches 8 bases. Trimming took 1 base from V and 2 from J; bases not matched to a gene: 4. The CDR3 spans 15 residues. Germline CDR1 and CDR2: SGHAT and FQNNGV. The CDR3 region is CASSLGLGQAYEQYF. The DNA for the CDR3 is TGTGCCAGCAGCTTAGGCCTGGGACAGGCCTACGAGCAGTACTTC. Supplemented by reference TRBV11-2 and TRBJ2-7, the full variable domain reads EAGVAQSPRYKIIEKRQSVAFWCNPISGHATLYWYQQILGQGPKLLIQFQNNGVVDDSQLPKDRFSAERLKGVDSTLKIQPAKLEDSAVYLCASSLGLGQAYEQYFGPGTRLTVT.

The chain has TRBV13 and TRBJ2-7, with 9 bases matching TRBD1. Unmatched junction bases numbered 12, after V lost 6 bases and J lost 3 bases. The CDR3 is 16 amino acids. The germline CDR1 and CDR2 sequences are PRHDT and FYEKMQ (reference sequence). The CDR3 region has the DNA TGTGCCAGCAGTCGACAATTAGGACAGGGGATCTACGAGCAGTACTTC. It yields the protein CASSRQLGQGIYEQYF.

J is TRBJ2-5 and V is TRBV7-6; 11 bases are shared with TRBD2. Trimming cost V 2 bases and J 2 bases; bases outside gene matches: 7. The germline V gene has CDR1 SGHVS and CDR2 FNYEAQ. This CDR3 is built from 17 residues. DNA for the CDR3: TGTGCCAGCAGCTTAAGGGCTAGCGGGGGGAAACAAGAGACCCAGTACTTC. Translating gives CASSLRASGGKQETQYF.

J is TRBJ2-7 and V is TRBV11-2, with 9 positions matching TRBD1. The CDR3 totals 14 residues. The germline gives CDR1 SGHAT, CDR2 FQNNGV. Trimming took 4 bases from V and 6 from J; bases not matched to a gene: 7. The CDR3 DNA reads as TGTGCCAGCAGCTCCATAAGGACAGGGGCCGAGCAGTACTTC. It codes for CASSSIRTGAEQYF.

The V gene is TRBV28, the J gene TRBJ2-6; 7 nucleotides align to TRBD2. In germline, CDR1 is MDHEN, CDR2 SYDVKM. The CDR3 is 17 residues long. After removal of 4 bases from V and 0 bases from J, the junction contained 6 bases not matched to a gene. The CDR3 region has the DNA TGTGCCAGCAGTTCCCCAGCGGGGATCTCTGGGGCCAACGTCCTGACTTTC. Translating it yields CASSSPAGISGANVLTF.

For this clone: The same CDR3 can be traced to other DNA sequences in this sample. This chain joins TRBV2 and TRBJ1-5, with 9 bases aligning to TRBD1. CDR3 length: 14 residues. Trimming cost V 4 bases and J 2 bases; bases outside gene matches: 0. Per the germline V gene, CDR1 is SNHLY and CDR2 is FYNNEI. The DNA of the CDR3 is TGTGCCAGCAGTGGGACAGGGGGCAATCAGCCCCAGCATTTT. Translating gives CASSGTGGNQPQHF.

The V and J genes are TRBV12-1 and TRBJ2-3; TRBD2 was called by the table and not checked on the DNA. TRBV12-1 is noted as a pseudogene. This CDR3 contains 16 residues. This CDR3 reads CASSPPGLAHTDTQYF. CDR3 nucleotides: TGTGCCAGCAGCCCGCCGGGACTAGCGCACACAGATACGCAGTATTTT.

The sample holds a few counts of this clone. The rearrangement uses TRBV2 and TRBJ2-2, with 11 nucleotides matching TRBD2. Germline trimming cut 6 bases from V and 7 bases from J; bases unmatched to any gene: 7. Germline V gene data show CDR1 as SNHLY and CDR2 as FYNNEI. This CDR3 is built from 15 residues. The CDR3 DNA sequence: TGTGCCAGCAGCGAACTAGCGGGGGCGAACGGGGAGCTGTTTTTT. Its translation is CASSELAGANGELFF.

This chain uses TRBV9 with TRBJ2-3; 11 positions match TRBD2. The CDR3 has 17 residues. Germline CDR1 reads SGDLS; CDR2 reads YYNGEE. V was clipped by 0 bases and J by 3 bases; unmatched bases: 6. This CDR3 is CASSVGASGGLTDTQYF. For the CDR3, the DNA is TGTGCCAGCAGCGTAGGTGCTAGCGGGGGGTTGACAGATACGCAGTATTTT.

There are a few counts of this clone. The V call is TRBV5-1, the J call TRBJ2-3; D is perhaps TRBD2 (5 bases). This CDR3 comprises 16 residues. Deletions cut 0 bases from V and 1 base from J, with 12 bases between. The germline V gene has CDR1 SGHRS and CDR2 YFSETQ. The CDR3 nucleotides are TGCGCCAGCAGCTTGGTTCCGGGAATGGGCACAGATACGCAGTATTTT. It translates to CASSLVPGMGTDTQYF.

The genes are TRBV6-9 and TRBJ1-1; D is ambiguous. The CDR3 totals 15 residues. The V gene's germline CDR1 is MNHGY and CDR2 SVAAGI. Trimming shortened V by 3 bases and J by 0 bases, and 11 bases separated the two germline ends. In DNA, the CDR3 is TGTGCCAGCAGTTACCGGGTGGGGATGAACACTGAAGCTTTCTTT. Its translation: CASSYRVGMNTEAFF.

This sequence joins TRBV5-1 and TRBJ2-3; the match to TRBD2 covers 10 bases. The V and J ends lost 0 bases and 3 bases, in that order; junction bases with no gene match: 1. Germline V gives CDR1 SGHRS, CDR2 YFSETQ. The CDR3 sequence is 15 residues long. CDR3 in DNA: TGCGCCAGCAGCTTGGAACTAGCGGGGACAGATACGCAGTATTTT. Its protein product is CASSLELAGTDTQYF.

This clone has a handful of counts. The V gene is TRBV6-5, the J gene TRBJ1-5, with D maybe TRBD1 (5 bases). This CDR3 is built from 15 residues. The V end was cut by 4 bases, the J end by 0 bases, with 10 bases between. The germline gives CDR1 MNHEY, CDR2 SVGAGI. As DNA, the CDR3 is TGTGCCAGCAGTTTAAACAGGTATAGCAATCAGCCCCAGCATTTT. Translation gives CASSLNRYSNQPQHF.

V is TRBV2 and J is TRBJ2-1; 11 positions agree with TRBD1. The V and J ends lost 3 bases and 9 bases, in that order; junction bases with no gene match: 7. Germline V gives CDR1 SNHLY, CDR2 FYNNEI. The CDR3 sequence is 15 residues long. As DNA, the CDR3 is TGTGCCAGCAGTGAGGACAGGGGGCCCCACGGTGAGCAGTTCTTC. Its protein is CASSEDRGPHGEQFF.

The V call is TRBV6-1, the J call TRBJ2-1; D is undetermined. Germline V gene sequence: CDR1 MNHNS, CDR2 SASEGT. V was clipped by 5 bases and J by 9 bases, with 11 bases between them. CDR3 length equals 12 residues. CDR3 residues: CASSYYLVEQFF. The CDR3 DNA is TGTGCCAGCAGTTATTACTTGGTTGAGCAGTTCTTC.

This clone has only a few counts. The genes are TRBV13 and TRBJ2-7; D possibly corresponds to TRBD1 (5 bases). CDR3 size: 16 residues. The V gene's germline CDR1 is PRHDT and CDR2 FYEKMQ (reference sequence). V lost 0 bases to trimming and J lost 4 bases, with 16 bases between them. Here the CDR3 DNA reads TGTGCCAGCAGCTTAGGCCTAACCCAGGGTACGTACGAGCAGTACTTC. Amino acids: CASSLGLTQGTYEQYF.

V is TRBV19 and J is TRBJ1-6; 9 bases line up with TRBD1. The CDR3 contains 14 residues. Per germline, CDR1 LNHDA and CDR2 SQIVND (reference sequence). Unmatched junction bases numbered 3, after V lost 4 bases and J lost 8 bases. The CDR3 reads CASSTTGGDSPLHF. The CDR3 nucleotides read TGTGCCAGTAGTACCACAGGGGGCGATTCACCCCTCCACTTT.

The V call is TRBV6-5, the J call TRBJ2-1; D is ambiguous. Germline CDR1 MNHEY, CDR2 SVGAGI. This CDR3 has 12 amino acids. V lost 0 bases and J 10 bases, leaving 7 bases between the germline ends. The CDR3 here is CASSYSSREQFF. The CDR3 DNA follows: TGTGCCAGCAGTTACTCGTCGCGGGAGCAGTTCTTC.

The chain joins TRBV14 to TRBJ1-1; TRBD1 agrees at 11 bases. The germline CDR1 and CDR2 sequences are SGHDN and FVKESK. V was clipped by 3 bases and J by 6 bases; unmatched bases: 9. This CDR3 spans 16 amino acids. The CDR3 reads CASSQRGTGGTAEAFF. CDR3 sequence (DNA): TGTGCCAGCAGCCAGAGAGGGACAGGGGGGACGGCTGAAGCTTTCTTT. Full variable domain (rest looked up from reference TRBV14 and TRBJ1-1): EAGVTQFPSHSVIEKGQTVTLRCDPISGHDNLYWYRRVMGKEIKFLLHFVKESKQDESGMPNNRFLAERTGGTYSTLKVQPAELEDSGVYFCASSQRGTGGTAEAFFGQGTRLTVV.

The rearrangement joins TRBV18 to TRBJ2-7; TRBD2 aligns across 8 bases. CDR1 is KGHSH and CDR2 is LQKENI in the germline V gene. The V and J ends lost 3 bases and 4 bases, in that order; junction bases with no gene match: 14. There are 17 residues in the CDR3. DNA of the CDR3: TGTGCCAGCTCACCGGTTGTGAGCGGGGGAACCCCATACGAGCAGTACTTC. Encoded protein: CASSPVVSGGTPYEQYF. The whole variable domain, filled in from reference TRBV18 and TRBJ2-7, reads NAGVMQNPRHLVRRRGQEARLRCSPMKGHSHVYWYRQLPEEGLKFMVYLQKENIIDESGMPKERFSAEFPKEGPSILRIQQVVRGDSAAYFCASSPVVSGGTPYEQYFGPGTRLTVT.